This is a list of T cell receptor beta chains from one sample in a study of blood T cells in healthy people across ages. TCRdb reanalysed the 5' RACE reads using MiXCR and keeps one entry per CDR3 protein. The table includes 600,000 to 800,000 distinct CDR3 sequences, 20% to 25% detected once. Source material: blood. All receptors come from an older man in good health. Each CDR3 is given with its conserved first and last residue. The D gene is left open where the match is weak. The size field is filled for only some rows; it gives once, few, many or a size class.

V: TRBV7-2; J: TRBJ2-7; D: .; size: .; CDR3: CASSPSGFYEQYF; DNA: TGTGCCAGCAGCCCAAGCGGATTCTACGAGCAGTACTTC
V: TRBV7-8; J: TRBJ2-5; D: TRBD1; size: .; CDR3: CASSLEGDRGQETQYF; DNA: TGTGCCAGCAGCTTAGAAGGGGACAGGGGGCAAGAGACCCAGTACTTC
V: TRBV7-9; J: TRBJ1-2; D: .; size: .; CDR3: CASSLGQRNGYTF; DNA: TGTGCCAGCAGCTTAGGACAGAGGAATGGCTACACCTTC
V: TRBV5-1; J: TRBJ1-2; D: TRBD1; size: many; CDR3: CASSSGQGYGYTF; DNA: TGTGCCAGCAGCTCAGGACAGGGGTATGGCTACACCTTC
V: TRBV5-1; J: TRBJ1-1; D: .; size: few; CDR3: CASSLAETANTEAFF; DNA: TGCGCCAGCAGCTTGGCCGAGACAGCGAACACTGAAGCTTTCTTT
V: TRBV20-1; J: TRBJ2-5; D: .; size: .; CDR3: CSAPPHWSELQETQYF; DNA: TGCAGTGCGCCTCCGCATTGGTCGGAGCTACAAGAGACCCAGTACTTC
V: TRBV7-2; J: TRBJ2-1; D: TRBD2; size: .; CDR3: CASSRGLAGGDEQFF; DNA: TGTGCCAGCAGCCGAGGACTAGCGGGAGGTGATGAGCAGTTCTTC
V: TRBV27; J: TRBJ2-7; D: TRBD1; size: .; CDR3: CASSLRPGQNYEQYF; DNA: TGTGCCAGCAGTTTGCGTCCGGGACAGAATTACGAGCAGTACTTC
V: TRBV29-1; J: TRBJ1-1; D: .; size: few; CDR3: CSVERNGARGTEAFF; DNA: TGCAGCGTTGAACGTAACGGGGCGCGGGGCACTGAAGCTTTCTTT
V: TRBV4-3; J: TRBJ2-2; D: TRBD1; size: many; CDR3: CASSQGTGSSTGELFF; DNA: TGCGCCAGCAGCCAAGGGACAGGGTCAAGCACCGGGGAGCTGTTTTTT
V: TRBV4-1; J: TRBJ2-1; D: TRBD1; size: few; CDR3: CASSQETRGRAQFF; DNA: TGCGCCAGCAGCCAAGAGACAAGGGGGCGAGCGCAGTTCTTC
V: TRBV20-1; J: TRBJ2-7; D: .; size: .; CDR3: CSANPREKVYEQYF; DNA: TGCAGTGCTAACCCACGGGAGAAGGTCTACGAGCAGTACTTC
V: TRBV12-3/TRBV12-4; J: TRBJ2-3; D: TRBD1; size: .; CDR3: CASKRDSTTDTQYF; DNA: TGTGCCAGCAAAAGGGACAGCACCACAGATACGCAGTATTTT
V: TRBV11-2; J: TRBJ1-1; D: .; size: few; CDR3: CASSLDRSAEAFF; DNA: TGTGCCAGCAGCTTAGATCGGTCGGCTGAAGCTTTCTTT
V: TRBV7-9; J: TRBJ2-1; D: .; size: .; CDR3: CASRSGGLNNEQFF; DNA: TGTGCCAGCAGAAGTGGGGGACTCAACAATGAGCAGTTCTTC
V: TRBV20-1; J: TRBJ2-7; D: TRBD1; size: .; CDR3: CSARGQVYSYEQYF; DNA: TGCAGTGCTAGGGGACAGGTCTACTCCTACGAGCAGTACTTC
V: TRBV5-1; J: TRBJ2-5; D: .; size: .; CDR3: CASSLRSGQKGTQYF; DNA: TGCGCCAGCAGCTTGAGGAGCGGTCAAAAGGGGACCCAGTACTTC
V: TRBV6-6; J: TRBJ1-4; D: TRBD1; size: .; CDR3: CASSPETGVAEKLFF; DNA: TGTGCCAGCAGTCCGGAGACAGGGGTTGCTGAAAAACTGTTTTTT
V: TRBV2; J: TRBJ2-5; D: .; size: few; CDR3: CASRPSFGSETQCF; DNA: TGTGCCAGCAGGCCCAGCTTCGGGAGTGAGACCCAGTGCTTC
V: TRBV7-9; J: TRBJ2-7; D: .; size: few; CDR3: CASSEQNLYEQYF; DNA: TGTGCCAGCAGCGAACAGAATCTATACGAGCAGTACTTC
V: TRBV29-1; J: TRBJ2-6; D: .; size: .; CDR3: CSVEEVGSGANVLTF; DNA: TGCAGCGTTGAAGAGGTGGGATCTGGGGCCAACGTCCTGACTTTC
V: TRBV18; J: TRBJ2-3; D: .; size: .; CDR3: CASSLQGTSTDTQYF; DNA: TGTGCCAGCTCACTACAGGGGACTAGCACAGATACGCAGTATTTT
V: TRBV5-1; J: TRBJ2-4; D: .; size: few; CDR3: CASSTTASENIQYF; DNA: TGCGCCAGCAGCACGACAGCGTCGGAAAACATTCAGTACTTC
V: TRBV12-3/TRBV12-4; J: TRBJ2-7; D: .; size: few; CDR3: CASSTLVSYEQYF; DNA: TGTGCCAGCAGCACTCTAGTGTCCTACGAGCAGTACTTC
V: TRBV12-3/TRBV12-4; J: TRBJ1-4; D: .; size: .; CDR3: CASSSRIGEKLFF; DNA: TGTGCCAGCAGTTCCCGGATCGGTGAAAAACTGTTTTTT
V: TRBV7-2; J: TRBJ2-7; D: .; size: .; CDR3: CASSRSWGTYEQYF; DNA: TGTGCCAGCAGCCGCTCCTGGGGCACCTACGAGCAGTACTTC
V: TRBV12-2; J: TRBJ2-1; D: .; size: few; CDR3: CASRIQISSYNEQFF; DNA: TGTGCGAGTCGCATTCAAATCAGCTCCTACAATGAGCAGTTCTTC
V: TRBV19; J: TRBJ2-5; D: TRBD1; size: .; CDR3: CASSRTGHQETQYF; DNA: TGTGCCAGTAGTCGGACAGGACACCAAGAGACCCAGTACTTC
V: TRBV29-1; J: TRBJ1-1; D: .; size: many; CDR3: CSVCEWGDTEAFF; DNA: TGCAGCGTTTGTGAGTGGGGGGACACTGAAGCTTTCTTT
V: TRBV6-2/TRBV6-3; J: TRBJ1-2; D: .; size: .; CDR3: CASSAQGKDGYTF; DNA: TGTGCCAGCAGTGCGCAGGGTAAGGATGGCTACACCTTC
V: TRBV27; J: TRBJ1-1; D: .; size: .; CDR3: CASSYAGATEAFF; DNA: TGTGCCAGCAGTTATGCAGGGGCCACTGAAGCTTTCTTT
V: TRBV20-1; J: TRBJ1-2; D: .; size: few; CDR3: CSAREGVDYGYTF; DNA: TGCAGTGCTAGAGAGGGGGTGGACTATGGCTACACCTTC
V: TRBV6-1; J: TRBJ2-1; D: TRBD2; size: .; CDR3: CASSVLAPHSYNEQFF; DNA: TGTGCCAGCAGTGTACTAGCGCCTCACTCCTACAATGAGCAGTTCTTC
V: TRBV5-1; J: TRBJ2-3; D: .; size: .; CDR3: CASSLGDGKTDTQYF; DNA: TGCGCCAGCAGCTTGGGGGACGGAAAAACAGATACGCAGTATTTT
V: TRBV10-2; J: TRBJ2-7; D: .; size: .; CDR3: CASSEGPAYEQYF; DNA: TGCGCCAGCAGTGAGGGCCCAGCCTACGAGCAGTACTTC
V: TRBV25-1; J: TRBJ1-5; D: .; size: .; CDR3: CASSDADQPQHF; DNA: TGTGCCAGCAGTGATGCGGATCAGCCCCAGCATTTT
V: TRBV12-3/TRBV12-4; J: TRBJ2-3; D: .; size: .; CDR3: CASKKIRGSTDTQYF; DNA: TGTGCCAGCAAGAAGATCAGAGGTAGTACAGATACGCAGTATTTT
V: TRBV7-2; J: TRBJ1-5; D: TRBD1; size: .; CDR3: CASSSGTGGLQPQHF; DNA: TGTGCCAGCAGCTCAGGGACAGGGGGTCTTCAGCCCCAGCATTTT
V: TRBV20-1; J: TRBJ2-7; D: TRBD2; size: few; CDR3: CSARVAGGSEQYF; DNA: TGCAGTGCTAGAGTAGCGGGAGGTAGCGAGCAGTACTTC
V: TRBV18; J: TRBJ2-5; D: .; size: .; CDR3: CASSIFQETQYF; DNA: TGTGCCAGCTCAATATTCCAAGAGACCCAGTACTTC
V: TRBV7-3; J: TRBJ2-4; D: .; size: .; CDR3: CASSPGAGGRGLDIQYF; DNA: TGTGCCAGCAGCCCAGGCGCGGGTGGCAGGGGATTGGACATTCAGTACTTC
V: TRBV20-1; J: TRBJ2-5; D: .; size: many; CDR3: CSARGPGTGGTVGETQYF; DNA: TGCAGTGCTAGAGGCCCCGGAACTGGCGGAACAGTCGGAGAGACCCAGTACTTC
V: TRBV18; J: TRBJ2-6; D: TRBD1; size: once; CDR3: CASSHGQAGANVLTF; DNA: TGTGCCAGCTCACATGGACAGGCTGGGGCCAACGTCCTGACTTTC
V: TRBV2; J: TRBJ2-7; D: .; size: .; CDR3: CACSEWDGSYEQYF; DNA: TGTGCCTGCAGTGAGTGGGACGGCTCCTACGAGCAGTACTTC
V: TRBV12-3/TRBV12-4; J: TRBJ2-7; D: .; size: .; CDR3: CASSRGPSYEQYF; DNA: TGTGCCAGCAGTCGTGGACCATCCTACGAGCAGTACTTC
V: TRBV3-1; J: TRBJ1-2; D: TRBD1; size: .; CDR3: CASAGGAYDGYTF; DNA: TGTGCCAGTGCAGGGGGCGCGTACGATGGCTACACCTTC
V: TRBV12-3/TRBV12-4; J: TRBJ2-5; D: .; size: .; CDR3: CASSLLAKDGETQYF; DNA: TGTGCCAGCAGTTTACTAGCAAAAGACGGAGAGACCCAGTACTTC